Each of the 24 T cell receptor beta chains below was sequenced from the same sample in a study of Ad26.COV2.S vaccination and SARS-CoV-2 variants. This table comes from immunoSEQ multiplex PCR, and its TCRdb copy is limited to in-frame clones, with some not included. The sample consists of 120,000 to 150,000 clones, about nine tenths of them appearing once. The material sequenced was peripheral blood, taken after recovery from COVID-19. The receptors stem from a human donor who had recovered from COVID-19.

The genes are TRBV4-1 and TRBJ2-5; the D gene is possibly TRBD1 (5 bases). Germline loops: CDR1 MGHRA, CDR2 YSYEKL. This CDR3 is 15 amino acids long. With 0 bases removed from V and 5 bases from J, the gap between germline ends came to 13 bases. This CDR3 reads CASSQEGQGRETQYF. For the CDR3, the DNA is TGCGCCAGCAGCCAAGAAGGGCAGGGAAGGGAGACCCAGTACTTC.

This chain connects TRBV4-3 to TRBJ2-1, with D perhaps given as TRBD1 or TRBD2 (5 bases each). Trimming took off 3 bases at V and 6 bases at J, with 12 bases between the two ends. The CDR3 extends over 14 amino acids. Germline loops: CDR1 LGHNA, CDR2 YSLEER. The CDR3 region has the DNA TGCGCCAGCAGCCAGGGGCGGGTGGCCAATGAGCAGTTCTTC. Translated, it gives CASSQGRVANEQFF.

The CDR3 sequence: CASSLRDRDYEQYF. The CDR3 nucleotides read TGTGCCAGCTCACTCCGGGACAGAGATTACGAGCAGTACTTC. V and J are TRBV18 and TRBJ2-7; 7 positions match TRBD1. CDR1 is KGHSH and CDR2 is LQKENI in the germline V gene. After removal of 4 bases from V and 4 bases from J, the junction contained 7 bases not matched to a gene. This CDR3 has 14 amino acids. Full variable domain (missing parts from reference TRBV18 and TRBJ2-7): NAGVMQNPRHLVRRRGQEARLRCSPMKGHSHVYWYRQLPEEGLKFMVYLQKENIIDESGMPKERFSAEFPKEGPSILRIQQVVRGDSAAYFCASSLRDRDYEQYFGPGTRLTVT.

The rearrangement joins TRBV5-4 to TRBJ2-7; the match to TRBD1 covers 9 bases. Per the germline V gene, CDR1 is SGHNT and CDR2 is YYREEE (reference sequence). This CDR3 comprises 18 residues. V lost 2 bases to trimming and J lost 5 bases; unmatched junction nucleotides: 17. The CDR3 loop reads CASSLLQGAIGGSDEQYF. In nucleotides, the CDR3 is TGTGCCAGCAGCTTATTACAGGGGGCGATCGGAGGTTCGGACGAGCAGTACTTC.

V is TRBV3-1 (or the pseudogene TRBV3-2) and J is TRBJ2-3, with 14 bases aligning to TRBD2. The CDR3 spans 18 residues. The germline V gene has CDR1 LGHDT and CDR2 YNNKEL (reference sequence). J was trimmed by 5 bases and V by 4 bases; bases with no gene match: 11. The CDR3 DNA reads TGTGCCAGCAGCCCCGGTGGGACTAGCGGGGGACCGGGAGATACGCAGTATTTT. It codes for CASSPGGTSGGPGDTQYF.

In this sample, this clone turned up many times. The rearrangement links TRBV5-1 to TRBJ1-2; tentative D call: TRBD1 (6 bases). CDR1 is SGHRS, CDR2 YFSETQ, per germline. Deletions cut 2 bases from V and 8 bases from J, with 13 bases between. This CDR3 is built from 13 residues. As DNA, the CDR3 is TGCGCCAGCAGCTTCTCAGGGGACAACGGCTACACCTTC. Amino acids: CASSFSGDNGYTF.

The chain recombines TRBV10-3 with TRBJ2-7; D may be TRBD1 (6 bases). Germline CDR1 and CDR2: ENHRY and SYGVKD. V was pared by 6 bases and J by 2 bases, with 8 bases between. CDR3 length: 12 residues. The CDR3 loop is CAISTGTYEQYF. For the CDR3, the DNA is TGTGCCATCAGCACAGGGACCTACGAGCAGTACTTC.

V gene TRBV10-3 combines with J gene TRBJ2-3; perhaps D is TRBD1 or TRBD2 (6 bases each). Between the trimmed V and J ends, which lost 8 bases and 0 bases, there was a span of 9 bases. CDR3 length: 13 residues. In germline, CDR1 is ENHRY, CDR2 SYGVKD. CDR3 loop: CAIGGQSTDTQYF. In DNA form, the CDR3 reads TGTGCCATCGGGGGGCAGAGCACAGATACGCAGTATTTT.

This chain joins TRBV5-4 and TRBJ1-4; 7 nucleotides align to TRBD1. The germline gives CDR1 SGHNT, CDR2 YYREEE (reference sequence). V gave up 4 bases and J gave up 7 bases; unmatched junction bases: 4. The CDR3 runs 13 residues. CDR3 residues: CASSDTGVEKLFF. DNA of the CDR3: TGTGCCAGCAGCGACACAGGGGTTGAAAAACTGTTTTTT.

V is TRBV4-3 and J is TRBJ1-1, with TRBD1 as a possible D gene (6 bases). The V end was cut by 0 bases, the J end by 6 bases, with 11 bases between. CDR1 is LGHNA, CDR2 YSLEER, per germline. This CDR3 has 14 residues. The CDR3 DNA reads TGCGCCAGCAGCCAAGATTCAGGGGAGCCTGAAGCTTTCTTT. This sequence encodes CASSQDSGEPEAFF.

A few counts support this clone. The rearrangement links TRBV9 to TRBJ1-4, with 8 nucleotides matching TRBD1. CDR1 and CDR2 (germline): SGDLS, YYNGEE. The CDR3 is 16 amino acids. V lost 4 bases and J lost 6; bases outside the gene matches: 11. The CDR3 nucleotides are TGTGCCAGCAGCCTGGACAGGGAGCTGCATTATGAAAAACTGTTTTTT. It specifies CASSLDRELHYEKLFF.

This clone was counted once. The chain joins TRBV5-1 to TRBJ1-2, with D maybe TRBD1 (6 bases). This CDR3 is 13 amino acids long. The germline V and J ends were trimmed by 4 bases and 2 bases, with 9 bases remaining between them. Germline V gives CDR1 SGHRS, CDR2 YFSETQ. The CDR3 sequence: CASSMDSNYGYTF. The CDR3 DNA sequence: TGCGCCAGCAGCATGGACAGCAACTATGGCTACACCTTC.

The V and J genes are TRBV5-1 and TRBJ2-5; 12 bases are shared with TRBD2. CDR3 length: 16 amino acids. V shed 4 bases and J 3 bases; nucleotides not matched to a gene: 7. Per germline, CDR1 SGHRS and CDR2 YFSETQ. The CDR3 coding sequence is TGCGCCAGCAGCCAGCGGCCTAGCGGGGGGGAAGAGACCCAGTACTTC. It encodes CASSQRPSGGEETQYF. Variable domain in full (rest from reference TRBV5-1 and TRBJ2-5): KAGVTQTPRYLIKTRGQQVTLSCSPISGHRSVSWYQQTPGQGLQFLFEYFSETQRNKGNFPGRFSGRQFSNSRSEMNVSTLELGDSALYLCASSQRPSGGEETQYFGPGTRLLVL.

The rearrangement links TRBV3-1 (or the pseudogene TRBV3-2) to TRBJ1-4; D call uncertain. With 7 bases removed from V and 11 bases from J, the gap between germline ends came to 14 bases. The CDR3 loop spans 12 amino acids. Germline CDR1 is LGHDT and CDR2 is YNNKEL (reference sequence). This CDR3 is CASNGKGEKLFF. DNA of the CDR3: TGTGCCAGCAACGGGAAAGGAGAGAAACTGTTTTTT.

This chain connects TRBV11-2 to TRBJ2-7, with TRBD2 identical over 9 bases. After removal of 1 base from V and 2 bases from J, the junction contained 3 bases not matched to a gene. CDR1 and CDR2 (germline): SGHAT, FQNNGV. The CDR3 has 15 residues. Written as DNA, the CDR3 is TGTGCCAGCAGCTTAGTAGCGGGGGTCACCTACGAGCAGTACTTC. Translating it yields CASSLVAGVTYEQYF.

This sequence joins TRBV21-1 and TRBJ1-3. TRBV21-1 constitutes a pseudogene. The CDR3 length is 14 residues. CDR3 protein: CASSPGSGKNTIYF. The CDR3 DNA reads as TGTGCCAGCAGCCCCGGGAGCGGCAAAAACACCATATATTTT.

V and J are TRBV6-2 or TRBV6-3 and TRBJ2-2; the D gene is possibly TRBD1 (5 bases). V lost 2 bases and J 5 bases, leaving 12 bases between the germline ends. Germline CDR1 is MNHEY and CDR2 is SVGEGT. This CDR3 is 15 amino acids long. In DNA form, the CDR3 reads TGTGCCAGCAGTTACGGATCTGGGGCAACCGGGGAGCTGTTTTTT. As protein: CASSYGSGATGELFF.

In this sample, this clone turned up a few times. The chain couples TRBV4-1 to TRBJ1-5; D gene unclear. CDR1 MGHRA and CDR2 YSYEKL come from the germline V gene. Trimming removed 2 bases from V and 1 base from J, with 9 bases in between. The CDR3 sequence is 15 residues long. CDR3 amino acids: CASSQITGSNQPQHF. In nucleotides, the CDR3 is TGCGCCAGCAGCCAAATTACCGGCAGCAATCAGCCCCAGCATTTT.

V and J are TRBV5-8 and TRBJ1-5; D unclear. Germline V lookup: CDR1 SGHTS, CDR2 YDEGEE. The CDR3 is 14 residues long. Trimming shortened V by 2 bases and J by 4 bases, and 10 bases separated the two germline ends. The CDR3 region has the DNA TGTGCCAGCAGCTTCCGGCAGAGTAATCAGCCCCAGCATTTT. Its protein is CASSFRQSNQPQHF.

Comments on this clone: A read error may account for a junction end that differs from germline. The chain recombines TRBV3-1 (or the pseudogene TRBV3-2) with TRBJ2-7; D gene unclear. CDR3 length: 14 amino acids. Germline V gene data show CDR1 as LGHDT and CDR2 as YNNKEL (reference sequence). The CDR3 region is CASSQVQSSSEQYF. CDR3 DNA sequence: TGTGCCAGCAGCCAAGTACAGAGCTCCTCCGAGCAGTACTTC.

This CDR3 is CAWSATLGGYTF. CDR3 bases: TGTGCCTGGAGTGCAACCCTGGGGGGCTACACCTTC. The rearrangement joins TRBV30 to TRBJ1-2; no firm D call. V lost 1 base to trimming and J lost 8 bases, with 11 bases between them. Germline V gives CDR1 GTSNPN, CDR2 SVGIG (reference sequence). CDR3 size: 12 residues. The complete variable domain, with remaining parts taken from reference TRBV30 and TRBJ1-2, reads SQTIHQWPATLVQPVGSPLSLECTVEGTSNPNLYWYRQAAGRGLQLLFYSVGIGQISSEVPQNLSASRPQDRQFILSSKKLLLSDSGFYLCAWSATLGGYTFGSGTRLTVV.

V usage is TRBV4-1 and J usage is TRBJ1-5, with 8 positions matching TRBD1. Trimming removed 1 base from V and 2 bases from J; junction bases left unmatched: 19. Looked up from germline, CDR1 is MGHRA and CDR2 is YSYEKL. The CDR3 spans 21 residues. CDR3 sequence reads: CASSQGGGDRGLSTGNQPQHF. CDR3 DNA: TGCGCCAGCAGCCAAGGAGGAGGAGACAGGGGACTATCAACGGGCAATCAGCCCCAGCATTTT.

The rearrangement links TRBV3-1 (or the pseudogene TRBV3-2) to TRBJ1-6, with D hard to call. From germline, CDR1 is LGHDT and CDR2 YNNKEL (reference sequence). V dropped 7 bases and J dropped 9 bases, with 10 bases sitting between them. This CDR3 contains 12 residues. This chain's CDR3 is CASTHGGSPLHF. CDR3 DNA: TGTGCCAGCACCCATGGAGGTTCACCCCTCCACTTT.

The genes are TRBV5-6 and TRBJ1-1; D remains ambiguous. CDR1 and CDR2 from the germline V gene are SGHDT and YYEEEE. V dropped 4 bases and J dropped 1 base, with 17 bases sitting between them. This CDR3 spans 16 amino acids. The CDR3 sequence is CASSVIGLPSNTEAFF. Here the CDR3 DNA reads TGTGCCAGCAGCGTGATCGGACTTCCCTCGAACACTGAAGCTTTCTTT. The variable domain in full, completed from reference TRBV5-6 and TRBJ1-1, reads DAGVTQSPTHLIKTRGQQVTLRCSPKSGHDTVSWYQQALGQGPQFIFQYYEEEERQRGNFPDRFSGHQFPNYSSELNVNALLLGDSALYLCASSVIGLPSNTEAFFGQGTRLTVV.